The rows below give T cell receptor beta chains drawn from one sample of a study of molecular identifiers for immune sequencing clone quantification. TCRdb fed the PCR reads into MiXCR, producing one record per CDR3 protein. Here the sample spans more than 450,000 distinct CDR3 sequences, around 23% being singletons. The sequencing sample was made of naive CD8+ T cells from blood, with Jurkat cell RNA spiked in. Receptors were obtained from a human donor in good health. Some libraries in this study had Jurkat cell RNA spiked in. Each CDR3 is given with its conserved first and last residue. D genes are given only for firm matches. Expanded clones get a size class; other rows say once, few or many, or leave the size out.

length	D	V	J	size	CDR3
12	.	TRBV20-1	TRBJ1-1	many	CSAIAGYTEAFF
14	.	TRBV7-9	TRBJ1-2	.	CASSFSGSNYGYTF
14	TRBD2	TRBV27	TRBJ2-5	many	CASSLLAGEETQYF
13	.	TRBV7-9	TRBJ1-2	.	CASTYSFPAGSPF
14	.	TRBV29-1	TRBJ2-3	few	CSVEWGFSTDTQYF
15	TRBD1	TRBV20-1	TRBJ1-1	.	CSTMGQTLLNTEAFF
17	.	TRBV23-1	TRBJ2-3	few	CASSQSGQLPLGDTQYF
16	TRBD2	TRBV27	TRBJ2-2	.	CASSSLAGVGAGELFF
13	TRBD2	TRBV19	TRBJ2-2	.	CASGGAVTGELFF
15	.	TRBV7-6	TRBJ2-3	many	CASSRTGASTDTQYF
13	.	TRBV7-6	TRBJ1-1	many	CASSLEWGGEAFF
13	.	TRBV6-2/TRBV6-3	TRBJ2-7	.	CASNPLANYEQYF
13	.	TRBV24-1	TRBJ1-1	many	CATSDVDSDSAFF
13	TRBD2	TRBV2	TRBJ2-7	few	CASKSGSPYEQYF
16	.	TRBV4-1	TRBJ2-2	.	CASSQESWSRGGELFF
18	TRBD2	TRBV6-5	TRBJ2-7	many	CASSYSPGLAGNVVEQYF
15	TRBD1	TRBV7-9	TRBJ2-3	many	CASSLSGQETDTQYF
12	.	TRBV7-9	TRBJ1-1	few	CASLLLGAEAFF
14	.	TRBV24-1	TRBJ2-1	few	CATSDWPPYNEQFF
13	.	TRBV24-1	TRBJ2-7	many	CATSETPGAEQYF
17	TRBD2	TRBV7-9	TRBJ2-3	few	CASSPPLAAGGPDTQYF
17	.	TRBV12-3/TRBV12-4	TRBJ1-5	few	CASSPDAKTGANQPQHF
15	.	TRBV9	TRBJ2-7	few	CASSAEDGSSYEQYF
15	.	TRBV11-2	TRBJ2-3	many	CASSLLVGPADTQYF
16	.	TRBV6-2/TRBV6-3	TRBJ1-5	.	CASSNQRGYSNQPQHF
15	TRBD2	TRBV5-4	TRBJ2-3	many	CASSPTSGPTDTQYF
15	TRBD1	TRBV2	TRBJ2-1	few	CASSPGQGVLDEQFF
15	.	TRBV24-1	TRBJ2-2	many	CATSEDTTNTGELFF
13	.	TRBV2	TRBJ2-7	.	CASSAGSQYEQYF
15	.	TRBV13	TRBJ2-2	.	CASSLVRDIGGELFF
13	.	TRBV4-1	TRBJ2-7	many	CASSQDTSYEQYF
14	.	TRBV5-4	TRBJ2-7	.	CASSSMDGTYEQYF
15	.	TRBV11-2	TRBJ2-3	.	CASSLEGLSTDTQYF
16	.	TRBV27	TRBJ1-5	.	CASSQTGTMGYQPQHF
15	.	TRBV5-8	TRBJ2-7	.	CASSLRGAVGYEQYF
13	.	TRBV9	TRBJ2-7	few	CASSAAPDYEQYF
16	.	TRBV12-3/TRBV12-4	TRBJ2-1	.	CASSPPTDSSYSEQFF
13	.	TRBV19	TRBJ2-5	many	CASSAYPLGHLDF
14	TRBD1	TRBV29-1	TRBJ1-1	many	CSVDQGAANTEAFF
15	TRBD2	TRBV9	TRBJ2-1	.	CASSPESSGRGEQFF
15	.	TRBV4-3	TRBJ1-1	.	CASSQVVRGGTDAFF
14	.	TRBV7-9	TRBJ2-5	many	CASSLVQGQETQYF
15	TRBD1	TRBV11-1	TRBJ2-5	once	CASSSWDSPEEAQYF
13	.	TRBV7-9	TRBJ2-7	many	CASSLPGPGEQYF
14	.	TRBV19	TRBJ2-3	many	CASSKQDSTDTQYF
13	.	TRBV12-3/TRBV12-4	TRBJ1-6	.	CASRPTGNSPLHF
18	.	TRBV4-1	TRBJ2-3	.	CASSQDPRGAGSTDTQYF